This T cell receptor (beta chain) was identified during a study of blood T cell repertoires in COVID-19. Study background: Sources were T cells, B-cell-depleted T cells, or PBMCs; the material itself was cDNA or gDNA.

Clones were read by immunoSEQ multiplex PCR, and TCRdb kept only the in-frame ones, dropping some. The table shows 110,000 to 150,000 clones, with around 88% occurring only once. V was cut by 6 bases and J by 2 bases, with 16 bases left in between. This CDR3 is 15 amino acids long. Germline loops: CDR1 MDHEN, CDR2 SYDVKM. The J gene is TRBJ2-5, the V gene TRBV28; tentative D call: TRBD2 (6 bases). Sample: peripheral blood. The receptor was derived from a man aged 60 to 75 with active or convalescent COVID-19. The CDR3 bases are TGTGCCAGCAGCCGGGGGAGGTTACCTCAAGAGACCCAGTACTTC. Its translation: CASSRGRLPQETQYF.